Each of the 32 T cell receptor beta chains below was sequenced from the same sample in a study of OX40 agonist ivuxolimab in advanced cancers. TCRdb's table, derived via immunoSEQ multiplex PCR, lists solely in-frame clones and lacks some. The table shows about 50,000 clones, with around nine tenths occurring only once. The sequenced sample was CD4+ or CD8+ T cells sorted from blood, obtained in a trial of the OX40 agonist ivuxolimab. The receptors were gathered from an adult with an advanced solid tumor such as melanoma, head and neck, liver or kidney cancer.

This clone was recorded a few times. This rearrangement joins TRBV15 to TRBJ2-3; TRBD2 agrees at 10 bases. Germline V gives CDR1 LNHNV, CDR2 YYDKDF (reference sequence). CDR3 size: 18 residues. J lost 2 bases, V lost 0 bases, and 8 bases had no gene match. The CDR3 DNA follows: TGTGCCACCAGCAGAGAAGGCCTAACTAGCGGGGACACAGATACGCAGTATTTT. This translates into CATSREGLTSGDTDTQYF.

The chain has TRBV27 and TRBJ2-5, with 7 bases lining up with TRBD2. V was pared by 4 bases and J by 2 bases, with 1 base of the junction left unmatched. The CDR3 runs to 13 residues. Germline-derived CDR1 and CDR2 are MNHEY and SMNVEV (reference sequence). This CDR3 is CASSWGGQETQYF. CDR3 coding DNA: TGTGCCAGCAGTTGGGGGGGGCAAGAGACCCAGTACTTC.

This clone was seen once. CDR3 amino acids: CASSSAGARSNQPQHF. CDR3 coding DNA: TGTGCCAGCAGTTCTGCAGGGGCCCGAAGCAATCAGCCCCAGCATTTT. The chain combines TRBV27 with TRBJ1-5; a weak D match, TRBD1 (6 bases). The CDR3 is 16 amino acids. Per germline, CDR1 MNHEY and CDR2 SMNVEV (reference sequence). The ends were cut back, 4 bases at V and 1 base at J, with 14 bases in the middle.

The V gene is TRBV6-1, the J gene TRBJ2-7; D not resolved. Germline V gives CDR1 MNHNS, CDR2 SASEGT. Trimming shortened V by 1 base and J by 3 bases, and 10 bases separated the two germline ends. The CDR3 has 14 amino acids. Here the CDR3 DNA reads TGTGCCAGCAGTGAAGTAGACCAACTCTACGAGCAGTACGTC. This sequence encodes CASSEVDQLYEQYV.

This chain connects TRBV27 to TRBJ1-6, with no clear D. The CDR3 contains 12 residues. Trimming stripped 8 bases from V and 2 bases from J, with 4 bases between. Germline values: CDR1 MNHEY, CDR2 SMNVEV (reference sequence). This CDR3 reads CASGPYNSPLHF. For the CDR3, the DNA is TGTGCCAGCGGGCCCTATAATTCACCCCTCCACTTT.

The V and J genes are TRBV19 and TRBJ2-7; no clear D gene. The CDR3 spans 13 residues. V was clipped by 8 bases and J by 0 bases, with 11 bases between them. Germline V gene sequence: CDR1 LNHDA, CDR2 SQIVND (reference sequence). The CDR3, as DNA: TGTGCCAGTTCTTCGGCCCTCTCCTACGAGCAGTACTTC. Amino acids: CASSSALSYEQYF.

The V call is TRBV7-8, the J call TRBJ2-7, with a weak D call TRBD1 (5 bases). Germline-derived CDR1 and CDR2 are SGHVS and FQNEAQ. V dropped 4 bases and J dropped 4 bases, with 11 bases sitting between them. The CDR3 covers 13 residues. This CDR3 is CASSYRQQYEQYV. Here the CDR3 DNA reads TGTGCCAGCAGCTACCGACAGCAGTACGAGCAGTACGTC.

This clone was counted once. The V call is TRBV7-3, the J call TRBJ1-3; 7 nucleotides match TRBD1. Germline lookup yields CDR1 SGHTA and CDR2 FQGTGA. V lost 1 base and J lost 0; bases outside the gene matches: 9. This CDR3 contains 18 residues. The CDR3 region is CASSLNPGTASSGNTIYF. The DNA for the CDR3 is TGTGCCAGCAGCTTAAACCCCGGGACAGCAAGCTCTGGAAACACCATATATTTT.

This clone was detected once. The chain joins TRBV19 to TRBJ2-5; D may be TRBD2 (6 bases). The ends were cut back, 5 bases at V and 5 bases at J, with 15 bases in the middle. The CDR3 sequence is 14 residues long. Germline V lookup: CDR1 LNHDA, CDR2 SQIVND (reference sequence). The CDR3 here is CASSGGLVAETQYF. The CDR3 region has the DNA TGTGCCAGTAGTGGGGGACTTGTCGCGGAGACCCAGTACTTC.

This chain links TRBV14 with TRBJ1-2; no clear D. Germline CDR1 is SGHDN and CDR2 is FVKESK. V dropped 3 bases and J dropped 5 bases, with 13 bases sitting between them. The length of the CDR3 is 14 residues. The CDR3 loop is CASSQVAGGYGYTF. CDR3 nucleotides: TGTGCCAGCAGCCAGGTCGCGGGCGGATATGGCTACACCTTC.

This clone was seen a single time. The chain uses TRBV2 and TRBJ2-1; D might be TRBD2 (6 bases). CDR3 length: 15 residues. Trimming took off 5 bases at V and 0 bases at J, with 11 bases between the two ends. Per the germline V gene, CDR1 is SNHLY and CDR2 is FYNNEI. This CDR3 reads CASSLGGFSYNEQFF. The CDR3 DNA follows: TGTGCCAGCAGTCTCGGGGGTTTCTCCTACAATGAGCAGTTCTTC.

The gene calls are TRBV14 and TRBJ2-5; no definite D call. The CDR3 is 12 residues long. Germline CDR1 reads SGHDN; CDR2 reads FVKESK. Trimming removed 2 bases from V and 5 bases from J, with 6 bases in between. The chain's CDR3 is CASSQLGETQYF. DNA for the CDR3: TGTGCCAGCAGCCAACTCGGGGAGACCCAGTACTTC.

The V gene is TRBV6-1, the J gene TRBJ2-1, with TRBD2 as a possible D gene (6 bases). V shed 4 bases and J shed 3 bases, with 10 bases lying between them. From germline, CDR1 is MNHNS and CDR2 SASEGT. CDR3 length: 14 residues. CDR3 region: CASSGLASYNEQFF. CDR3 sequence (DNA): TGTGCCAGCAGTGGGCTAGCGAGCTACAATGAGCAGTTCTTC.

The chain combines TRBV4-1 with TRBJ1-1; TRBD1 matches at 9 bases. Looked up from germline, CDR1 is MGHRA and CDR2 is YSYEKL. With V trimmed by 1 base and J by 0 bases, 3 bases remained unmatched. CDR3 size: 16 residues. The CDR3 sequence is CASSQAGQGMNTEAFF. The CDR3 DNA reads TGCGCCAGCAGCCAAGCGGGACAGGGAATGAACACTGAAGCTTTCTTT.

This chain connects TRBV2 to TRBJ2-3; TRBD1 might be the D (7 bases). In germline, CDR1 is SNHLY, CDR2 FYNNEI. The CDR3 runs 15 residues. V was cut by 8 bases and J by 0 bases, with 15 bases left in between. The CDR3 here is CASAEGQSSTDTQYF. CDR3 DNA sequence: TGTGCCAGCGCGGAGGGACAGTCTAGCACAGATACGCAGTATTTT.

This chain connects TRBV7-9 to TRBJ2-7, with 7 bases aligning to TRBD1. The germline V gene has CDR1 SEHNR and CDR2 FQNEAQ (reference sequence). The V segment lost 3 bases and the J segment 6 bases; nucleotides outside the gene matches: 11. CDR3 length equals 15 residues. The CDR3 DNA is TGTGCCAGCAGCTTCCTCCCTCAGGGGGAGACCGAGCAGTACTTC. Translation: CASSFLPQGETEQYF. Looking up the rest from reference TRBV7-9 and TRBJ2-7 gives the full variable domain: DTGVSQNPRHKITKRGQNVTFRCDPISEHNRLYWYRQTLGQGPEFLTYFQNEAQLEKSRLLSDRFSAERPKGSFSTLEIQRTEQGDSAMYLCASSFLPQGETEQYFGPGTRLTVT.

This chain joins TRBV11-2 and TRBJ1-1; D uncertain. The CDR3 contains 11 residues. V lost 1 base and J lost 6, with 3 bases in between. CDR1 and CDR2 from the germline V gene are SGHAT and FQNNGV. Here the CDR3 reads CASSLVSEAFF. The CDR3 DNA sequence: TGTGCCAGCAGCTTAGTATCTGAAGCTTTCTTT.

The V call is TRBV4-1, the J call TRBJ1-6, with D possibly matching TRBD1 (5 bases). V was trimmed by 1 base and J by 7 bases, leaving 14 bases between them. The CDR3 totals 16 residues. Per the germline V gene, CDR1 is MGHRA and CDR2 is YSYEKL. CDR3 protein: CASSQVGDAWNSPLHF. DNA of the CDR3: TGCGCCAGCAGCCAAGTAGGGGACGCATGGAATTCACCCCTCCACTTT.

This clone has more than one count but fewer than ten. The chain links TRBV14 to TRBJ1-1; D call uncertain. V dropped 0 bases and J dropped 4 bases, with 15 bases sitting between them. Germline loops: CDR1 SGHDN, CDR2 FVKESK. There are 16 residues in the CDR3. CDR3 in DNA: TGTGCCAGCAGCCAAGAAGGGCCCTTGGGCGCCACTGAAGCTTTCTTT. As protein: CASSQEGPLGATEAFF.

This clone was observed once. The V gene is TRBV21-1, the J gene TRBJ2-1; TRBD2 is the table's D call, not checked against the DNA. TRBV21-1 is given as a pseudogene. The CDR3 runs 17 residues. CDR3: CASSKERGLLRGNEQFF. CDR3 DNA: TGTGCCAGCAGCAAAGAAAGGGGACTCCTCAGAGGCAATGAGCAGTTCTTC.

This clone was observed a handful of times. This chain links TRBV5-1 with TRBJ2-3, with 11 bases identical to TRBD2. The CDR3 is 17 amino acids. The J segment lost 4 bases and the V segment lost 0 bases, leaving 7 bases of the junction unmatched. CDR1 SGHRS and CDR2 YFSETQ come from the germline V gene. The CDR3 loop is CASSLAASGGLADTQYF. CDR3 bases: TGCGCCAGCAGCTTGGCGGCTAGCGGGGGGTTAGCAGATACGCAGTATTTT.

The chain is built from TRBV6-6 and TRBJ2-1, with D possibly TRBD1 on 6 matching bases. Deletions cut 6 bases from V and 6 bases from J, with 15 bases between. The CDR3 length is 14 residues. CDR1 and CDR2 from the germline V gene are MNHNY and SVGAGI (reference sequence). The CDR3, as DNA: TGTGCCAGCAGGCCGGCAGGGGAAGTCAATGAGCAGTTCTTC. It encodes CASRPAGEVNEQFF.

The chain has TRBV27 and TRBJ2-1; 14 bases map to TRBD2. V trimming: 5 bases; J trimming: 4 bases; junction bases outside the gene matches: 7. The CDR3 totals 17 residues. Per the germline V gene, CDR1 is MNHEY and CDR2 is SMNVEV (reference sequence). The CDR3 here is CASSPWTSGGPYNEQFF. In DNA form, the CDR3 reads TGTGCCAGCAGTCCCTGGACTAGCGGGGGGCCTTACAATGAGCAGTTCTTC.

The rearrangement joins TRBV14 to TRBJ1-2; 11 nucleotides match TRBD1. The CDR3 extends over 16 amino acids. The junction had 5 bases not matched to a gene; V was cut back by 0 bases and J by 5 bases. Germline CDR1 is SGHDN and CDR2 is FVKESK. The CDR3 DNA sequence: TGTGCCAGCAGCCAAGATCCGGGACAGGGGGTTTATGGCTACACCTTC. Its protein is CASSQDPGQGVYGYTF.

J is TRBJ2-5 and V is TRBV11-2; 9 nucleotides align to TRBD2. Germline CDR1 and CDR2: SGHAT and FQNNGV. V shed 2 bases and J 5 bases; nucleotides not matched to a gene: 0. The CDR3 runs to 13 residues. The CDR3 DNA follows: TGTGCCAGCAGCTTAAGCGGGGGGGAGACCCAGTACTTC. It translates to CASSLSGGETQYF.

The gene calls are TRBV27 and TRBJ2-1; 8 bases are a match to TRBD1. Per germline, CDR1 MNHEY and CDR2 SMNVEV (reference sequence). This CDR3 spans 17 amino acids. V trimming: 4 bases; J trimming: 1 base; junction bases outside the gene matches: 9. The CDR3 here is CASSWTGSSESYNEQFF. The CDR3 bases are TGTGCCAGCAGTTGGACAGGGAGTTCAGAGTCCTACAATGAGCAGTTCTTC.

V gene TRBV30 combines with J gene TRBJ2-7; D is perhaps TRBD2 (5 bases). Germline-derived CDR1 and CDR2 are GTSNPN and SVGIG (reference sequence). V was clipped by 8 bases and J by 2 bases, with 16 bases between them. There are 13 residues in the CDR3. The CDR3 region is CALAGGFTYEQYF. CDR3 in DNA: TGTGCCCTCGCGGGCGGGTTCACCTACGAGCAGTACTTC.

The rearrangement links TRBV11-2 to TRBJ1-2; perhaps TRBD1 as D (5 bases). The CDR3 is 18 residues long. V was cut by 1 base and J by 2 bases, with 20 bases left in between. Per the germline V gene, CDR1 is SGHAT and CDR2 is FQNNGV. The CDR3 spells CASSLAGAAAESNYGYTF. The DNA for the CDR3 is TGTGCCAGCAGCTTAGCCGGGGCGGCGGCAGAATCCAACTATGGCTACACCTTC.

This clone was recorded only once. This sequence joins TRBV5-1 and TRBJ1-2; D perhaps matches TRBD1 (5 bases). The CDR3 runs 16 residues. The ends were cut back, 4 bases at V and 4 bases at J, with 20 bases in the middle. CDR1 is SGHRS, CDR2 YFSETQ, per germline. The CDR3 bases are TGCGCCAGCAGCCCCCGCTGGGGGGAAGTGGTCTATGGCTACACCTTC. It codes for CASSPRWGEVVYGYTF. The full variable domain, in which reference TRBV5-1 and TRBJ1-2 provide the parts outside the CDR3, is KAGVTQTPRYLIKTRGQQVTLSCSPISGHRSVSWYQQTPGQGLQFLFEYFSETQRNKGNFPGRFSGRQFSNSRSEMNVSTLELGDSALYLCASSPRWGEVVYGYTFGSGTRLTVV.

This clone has only one observation. The V and J genes are TRBV6-5 and TRBJ1-5; D might be TRBD1 (5 bases). Germline CDR1 reads MNHEY; CDR2 reads SVGAGI. The CDR3 runs 16 residues. V dropped 0 bases and J dropped 4 bases, with 13 bases sitting between them. CDR3 DNA sequence: TGTGCCAGCAGTTACTCGCGGGGGGGAGCTAATCAGCCCCAGCATTTT. Amino acids: CASSYSRGGANQPQHF.

V gene TRBV29-1 combines with J gene TRBJ1-4; D ambiguous. Trimming removed 1 base from V and 0 bases from J, with 6 bases in between. Germline V gene lookup returns CDR1 SQVTM and CDR2 ANQGSEA. The CDR3 is made up of 14 amino acids. The CDR3 protein is CSVEVATTNEKLFF. The DNA for the CDR3 is TGCAGCGTTGAAGTAGCTACAACTAATGAAAAACTGTTTTTT.

The rearrangement joins TRBV27 to TRBJ1-6, with unresolved D. From germline, CDR1 is MNHEY and CDR2 SMNVEV (reference sequence). The CDR3 has 13 amino acids. Trimming removed 4 bases at V and 4 bases at J, with 5 bases between. This chain's CDR3 is CASSYAYNSPLHF. The CDR3, as DNA: TGTGCCAGCAGTTATGCTTATAATTCACCCCTCCACTTT.